The 22 T cell receptor beta chains below come from one sample, sequenced in a study of siplizumab effects on memory and regulatory T cells. The protocol was immunoSEQ multiplex PCR, while the TCRdb copy is restricted to in-frame clones and leaves out a portion. The sample gives nearly 95,000 clones, roughly 94% of which show up once; around 0.33% is in the top ten. The material sequenced was non-Treg CD4+ T cells sorted from blood. The receptors shown here come from a human donor in good health.

CDR3 DNA sequence: TGTGCCAGCAGCTTAGATCTCAGCGGGAGGGGCACAGATACGCAGTATTTT. This codes for CASSLDLSGRGTDTQYF. The V call is TRBV11-3, the J call TRBJ2-3; 10 nucleotides align to TRBD2. From germline, CDR1 is SGHNT and CDR2 YENEEA. J gave up 1 base and V 0 bases, and 4 bases lay outside the gene matches. The CDR3 has 17 residues. The whole variable domain, remainder taken from reference TRBV11-3 and TRBJ2-3, is EAGVVQSPRYKIIEKKQPVAFWCNPISGHNTLYWYLQNLGQGPELLIRYENEEAVDDSQLPKDRFSAERLKGVDSTLKIQPAELGDSAVYLCASSLDLSGRGTDTQYFGPGTRLTVL.

This rearrangement joins TRBV9 to TRBJ2-5; TRBD1 agrees at 7 bases. This CDR3 comprises 14 residues. The junction had 4 bases not matched to a gene; V was cut back by 0 bases and J by 5 bases. Germline-derived CDR1 and CDR2 are SGDLS and YYNGEE. CDR3 sequence: CASSVAYRGETQYF. The CDR3, as DNA: TGTGCCAGCAGCGTAGCTTACAGGGGCGAGACCCAGTACTTC.

The chain combines TRBV9 with TRBJ1-1, with TRBD1 matching over 7 bases. CDR1 SGDLS and CDR2 YYNGEE come from the germline V gene. CDR3 length: 14 residues. J lost 4 bases, V lost 3 bases, and 6 bases had no gene match. CDR3 coding DNA: TGTGCCAGCAGCGCAACGACAGGGTTCACTGAAGCTTTCTTT. Encoded protein: CASSATTGFTEAFF.

The V gene is TRBV19, the J gene TRBJ2-7, with D perhaps given as TRBD1 or TRBD2 (5 bases each). V was trimmed by 0 bases and J by 3 bases, leaving 15 bases between them. CDR3 length: 16 amino acids. Germline V lookup: CDR1 LNHDA, CDR2 SQIVND (reference sequence). Here the CDR3 reads CASSIDPGTSNYEQYF. Here the CDR3 DNA reads TGTGCCAGTAGTATAGATCCCGGGACCTCGAACTACGAGCAGTACTTC.

Concerning this clone itself: The junction shows a germline mismatch at one end, possibly a read error. The chain couples TRBV11-2 to TRBJ2-5; D unclear. Germline V gives CDR1 SGHAT, CDR2 FQNNGV. The CDR3 totals 11 residues. For the CDR3, the DNA is TGTGCCAGCAGCAACCACGAGACCCAGTACTTC. Translation: CASSNHETQYF.

This chain joins TRBV5-6 and TRBJ2-2; 7 nucleotides line up with TRBD1. Germline CDR1 reads SGHDT; CDR2 reads YYEEEE. The CDR3 is made up of 15 amino acids. V shed 1 base and J 5 bases; nucleotides not matched to a gene: 5. This CDR3 reads CASSLRQGRTGELFF. The CDR3 DNA follows: TGTGCCAGCAGCTTGAGACAGGGCCGGACCGGGGAGCTGTTTTTT.

The rearrangement joins TRBV1 to TRBJ2-6. TRBV1 is a recognized pseudogene. This CDR3 contains 16 residues. DNA of the CDR3: TGCACCAGCAGCCAAGTGGGGGTCTCTGGGGCCAACGTCCTGACTTTC. It specifies CTSSQVGVSGANVLTF.

The chain uses TRBV6-5 and TRBJ1-2; TRBD1 agrees at 7 bases. CDR1 and CDR2 from the germline V gene are MNHEY and SVGAGI. V lost 6 bases and J lost 3; bases outside the gene matches: 7. The CDR3 consists of 14 residues. In nucleotides, the CDR3 is TGTGCCAGCAGGGATCCGGGACAGTACTATGGCTACACCTTC. As protein: CASRDPGQYYGYTF.

The chain carries TRBV6-6 and TRBJ1-6; 8 nucleotides line up with TRBD1. This CDR3 spans 15 amino acids. The germline V gene encodes CDR1 MNHNY and CDR2 SVGAGI (reference sequence). V shed 8 bases, J shed 3 bases, and the junction held 6 bases outside the gene matches. As DNA, the CDR3 is TGTGCCAGCTATTCCGGGACAGGCTATAATTCACCCCTCCACTTT. Amino acids: CASYSGTGYNSPLHF.

This chain uses TRBV11-3 with TRBJ1-1; D is uncertain. Between the trimmed V and J ends, which lost 3 bases and 1 base, there was a span of 3 bases. The CDR3 contains 12 residues. CDR1 SGHNT and CDR2 YENEEA come from the germline V gene. The CDR3 loop is CASSFGNTEAFF. The CDR3 nucleotides are TGTGCCAGCAGCTTTGGGAACACTGAAGCTTTCTTT.

The J gene is TRBJ1-2, the V gene TRBV30, with D perhaps matching TRBD1 (5 bases). The CDR3 totals 13 residues. From germline, CDR1 is GTSNPN and CDR2 SVGIG (reference sequence). The V and J ends lost 1 base and 3 bases respectively, with 9 bases between them. For the CDR3, the DNA is TGTGCCTGGAGTGCGGGGGTAGACTATGGCTACACCTTC. Translating gives CAWSAGVDYGYTF.

The chain combines TRBV6-5 with TRBJ1-1; tentative D call: TRBD1 (6 bases). There are 12 residues in the CDR3. CDR1 is MNHEY and CDR2 is SVGAGI in the germline V gene. V shed 7 bases and J shed 5 bases, with 11 bases lying between them. The CDR3 protein is CASTSRGTEAFF. The CDR3 DNA sequence: TGTGCCAGCACCTCCAGGGGAACTGAAGCTTTCTTT.

The rearrangement links TRBV6-5 to TRBJ2-3; 7 bases map to TRBD2. V lost 2 bases and J lost 4; bases outside the gene matches: 3. There are 14 residues in the CDR3. Germline values: CDR1 MNHEY, CDR2 SVGAGI. The CDR3 here is CASSYGGGADTQYF. For the CDR3, the DNA is TGTGCCAGCAGTTACGGGGGAGGGGCAGATACGCAGTATTTT.

The chain uses TRBV19 and TRBJ2-5; 10 nucleotides match TRBD2. Germline V gene sequence: CDR1 LNHDA, CDR2 SQIVND (reference sequence). Trimming at V came to 2 bases and at J to 7 bases, leaving 10 bases not matched to a gene. CDR3 length: 16 amino acids. The CDR3 coding sequence is TGTGCCAGTAGTATATTTTCTAGCGGGGGTCGGGGGACCCAGTACTTC. Amino acids: CASSIFSSGGRGTQYF.

The J gene is TRBJ1-3, the V gene TRBV9; a possible D gene is TRBD1 (5 bases). The CDR3 sequence is 17 residues long. From germline, CDR1 is SGDLS and CDR2 YYNGEE. V gave up 4 bases and J gave up 0 bases, with 17 bases separating them. CDR3 in amino acids: CASSTPTTVPSGNTIYF. As DNA, the CDR3 is TGTGCCAGCAGCACACCGACGACAGTTCCCTCTGGAAACACCATATATTTT. Variable domain in full (rest from reference TRBV9 and TRBJ1-3): DSGVTQTPKHLITATGQRVTLRCSPRSGDLSVYWYQQSLDQGLQFLIQYYNGEERAKGNILERFSAQQFPDLHSELNLSSLELGDSALYFCASSTPTTVPSGNTIYFGEGSWLTVV.

The rearrangement uses TRBV20-1 and TRBJ2-7; D ambiguous. Trimming left V 3 bases short and J 2 bases short, with 5 bases between. This CDR3 is built from 11 residues. The germline V gene has CDR1 DFQATT and CDR2 SNEGSKA (reference sequence). As DNA, the CDR3 is TGCAGTGCTAGCCTGACCTACGAGCAGTACTTC. Translation: CSASLTYEQYF.

For the CDR3, the DNA is TGCGCCAGCAGCTTGGTTTTCCAAGGTGGCTACACCTTC. Translated: CASSLVFQGGYTF. The V and J genes are TRBV5-1 and TRBJ1-2; D uncertain. The CDR3 runs to 13 residues. The V and J ends lost 0 bases and 7 bases respectively, with 10 bases between them. Looked up from germline, CDR1 is SGHRS and CDR2 is YFSETQ.

The chain has TRBV7-2 and TRBJ1-1; TRBD1 is a possible D gene (5 bases). CDR1 and CDR2 from the germline V gene are SGHTA and FQGNSA. The V end lost 5 bases, the J end lost 1 base, and 8 bases lay between the germline ends. The CDR3 extends over 13 amino acids. The CDR3 sequence: CASSPRANTEAFF. The DNA for the CDR3 is TGTGCCAGCAGCCCCAGGGCGAACACTGAAGCTTTCTTT. The variable domain in full, with the rest retrieved from reference TRBV7-2 and TRBJ1-1, is GAGVSQSPSNKVTEKGKDVELRCDPISGHTALYWYRQSLGQGLEFLIYFQGNSAPDKSGLPSDRFSAERTGGSVSTLTIQRTQQEDSAVYLCASSPRANTEAFFGQGTRLTVV.

J is TRBJ1-4 and V is TRBV2; 9 nucleotides agree with TRBD1. Unmatched junction bases numbered 5, after V lost 6 bases and J lost 6 bases. Looked up from germline, CDR1 is SNHLY and CDR2 is FYNNEI. The CDR3 runs 14 residues. Here the CDR3 reads CASRMTGGDEKLFF. The CDR3 region has the DNA TGTGCCAGCAGGATGACAGGGGGAGATGAAAAACTGTTTTTT.

This clone has only one observation. The J gene is TRBJ1-5, the V gene TRBV5-8; D may be TRBD1 (5 bases). Germline lookup yields CDR1 SGHTS and CDR2 YDEGEE. V was clipped by 0 bases and J by 1 base, with 17 bases between them. The CDR3 is 18 residues long. CDR3 DNA: TGTGCCAGCAGCTTGGCTGTAGGGACGTTCCCCAGCAATCAGCCCCAGCATTTT. It encodes CASSLAVGTFPSNQPQHF.

The V gene is TRBV11-2, the J gene TRBJ2-5, with D perhaps matching TRBD1 or TRBD2 (6 bases each). The CDR3 runs to 15 residues. The V gene's germline CDR1 is SGHAT and CDR2 FQNNGV. The V end lost 5 bases, the J end lost 4 bases, and 17 bases lay between the germline ends. CDR3 amino acids: CASSPRGPSGETQYF. The CDR3 DNA follows: TGTGCCAGCAGCCCCCGGGGGCCCTCCGGAGAGACCCAGTACTTC. The entire variable domain, with the rest obtained from reference TRBV11-2 and TRBJ2-5, is as follows: EAGVAQSPRYKIIEKRQSVAFWCNPISGHATLYWYQQILGQGPKLLIQFQNNGVVDDSQLPKDRFSAERLKGVDSTLKIQPAKLEDSAVYLCASSPRGPSGETQYFGPGTRLLVL.

The V and J genes are TRBV9 and TRBJ2-1; TRBD2 matches at 10 bases. Germline V gene lookup returns CDR1 SGDLS and CDR2 YYNGEE. V gave up 4 bases and J gave up 6 bases; unmatched junction bases: 16. This CDR3 has 18 amino acids. This chain's CDR3 is CASSPQVSGGAKANEQFF. DNA for the CDR3: TGTGCCAGCAGCCCACAGGTGAGCGGGGGGGCGAAGGCCAATGAGCAGTTCTTC.